This T cell receptor (beta chain) was profiled in a study of cytomegalovirus exposure and HLA in healthy donors. Both 60 Vbeta primers and 13 Jbeta primers went into the PCR. Sequencing was performed with immunoSEQ multiplex PCR; in TCRdb, only in-frame clones are kept and a portion is missing. The table records approximately 220,000 clones, around 80% of them present only once. Study-wide points: Cytomegalovirus-associated status was assigned to approximately 160 TCR beta chains.

Concerning this clone: What it binds is unknown.

Sequenced input: PBMCs. The receptor comes from a boy between 2 and 10 years old in good health and CMV-seronegative.

CDR3 region: CAWSVTGQQETQYF. The CDR3 DNA sequence: TGTGCCTGGAGTGTAACGGGTCAACAAGAGACCCAGTACTTC. The V call is TRBV30, the J call TRBJ2-5; D not resolved. The germline V gene has CDR1 GTSNPN and CDR2 SVGIG (reference sequence). This CDR3 has 14 amino acids. Trimming pared 0 bases from V and 2 bases from J, leaving 10 bases between.